The clone carrying this T cell receptor (beta chain) was observed a few times. Its antigen is still unknown. The source of the sample is a study of Graves' ophthalmopathy and Graves' hyperthyroidism. The CDR3 is made up of 14 amino acids. The germline CDR1 and CDR2 sequences are MNHEY and SVGAGI. Trimming took off 5 bases at V and 2 bases at J, with 12 bases between the two ends. Hyperthyroidism patients had new diagnoses, durations under 2 months, and ages of 18 to 65. If patients had other autoimmune diseases, uncontrolled infections, pregnancy or lactation, they were excluded. Study-wide results and caveats: Sensitivity of roughly 71% and specificity of 72.22% were achieved by the model that predicted ophthalmopathy progression. Most clonotypes expanded in thyroid above 0.001 frequency were present in blood too.

From RNA, the CDR3 regions of TCR beta chains were amplified and sequenced. HTBI primers were employed in first-round RT-PCR, then a second-round multiplex PCR followed. MiXCR, run by TCRdb on the multiplex PCR reads, gives a single entry per CDR3 protein. Of over a million distinct CDR3 sequences listed, about 38% are singletons. The sequencing sample was made of peripheral blood or thyroid tissue (not recorded which). The origin of this receptor is an adult man with Graves' hyperthyroidism. V usage is TRBV6-5 and J usage is TRBJ1-2; no clear D. Here the CDR3 DNA reads TGTGCCAGCAGTAATACTATTTCGAACTATGGCTACACCTTC. It yields the protein CASSNTISNYGYTF.